Below, 3 T cell receptor beta chains from the same sample are listed, as sequenced in a study of blood T cell repertoires in COVID-19. The repertoire was sequenced with immunoSEQ multiplex PCR; TCRdb's copy has only in-frame clones and lacks some. The table has some 300,000 clones, around 90% seen once; the top ten hold under 1.1%. Sequenced material: peripheral blood. Source of these receptors: a woman aged 40 to 49 with COVID-19, enrolled during active disease.

The genes are TRBV18 and TRBJ2-7, with D tentatively TRBD2 (6 bases). Between the trimmed V and J ends, which lost 5 bases and 3 bases, there was a span of 11 bases. Germline values: CDR1 KGHSH, CDR2 LQKENI. CDR3 length: 13 residues. The CDR3 here is CASSGGGFYEQYF. In DNA, the CDR3 is TGTGCCAGCTCAGGGGGAGGTTTCTACGAGCAGTACTTC.

This chain joins TRBV4-3 and TRBJ2-1, with TRBD1 matching over 9 bases. V was clipped by 1 base and J by 10 bases; unmatched bases: 11. The CDR3 is made up of 16 amino acids. Germline V lookup: CDR1 LGHNA, CDR2 YSLEER. CDR3 DNA sequence: TGCGCCAGCAGCCAAGTTGGGGACAGGGCGACTCGCGAGCAGTTCTTC. Amino acid sequence: CASSQVGDRATREQFF.

The genes are TRBV7-2 and TRBJ1-1, with D possibly TRBD1 on 6 matching bases. Deletions cut 2 bases from V and 2 bases from J, with 21 bases between. This CDR3 is built from 18 residues. Looked up from germline, CDR1 is SGHTA and CDR2 is FQGNSA. The CDR3 DNA follows: TGTGCCAGCAGCTTAAGGTGGGGGCAGGCGGGTAGAAACACTGAAGCTTTCTTT. It is translated as CASSLRWGQAGRNTEAFF.